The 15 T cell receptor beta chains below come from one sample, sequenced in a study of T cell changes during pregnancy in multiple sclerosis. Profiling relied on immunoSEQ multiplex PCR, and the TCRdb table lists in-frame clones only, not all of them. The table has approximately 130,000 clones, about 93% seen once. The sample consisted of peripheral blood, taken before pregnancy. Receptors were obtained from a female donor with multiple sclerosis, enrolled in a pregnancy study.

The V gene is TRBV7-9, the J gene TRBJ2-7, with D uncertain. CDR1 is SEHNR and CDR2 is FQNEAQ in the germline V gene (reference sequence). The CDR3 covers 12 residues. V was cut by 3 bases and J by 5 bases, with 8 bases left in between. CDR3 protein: CASSFSGNEQYF. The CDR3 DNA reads TGTGCCAGCAGCTTTTCAGGAAACGAGCAGTACTTC. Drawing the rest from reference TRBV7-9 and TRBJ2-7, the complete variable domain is DTGVSQNPRHKITKRGQNVTFRCDPISEHNRLYWYRQTLGQGPEFLTYFQNEAQLEKSRLLSDRFSAERPKGSFSTLEIQRTEQGDSAMYLCASSFSGNEQYFGPGTRLTVT.

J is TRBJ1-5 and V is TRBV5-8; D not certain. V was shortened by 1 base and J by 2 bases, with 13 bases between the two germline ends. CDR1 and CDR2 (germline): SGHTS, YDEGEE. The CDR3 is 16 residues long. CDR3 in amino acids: CASSLFRGTGNQPQHF. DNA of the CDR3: TGTGCCAGCAGCTTGTTCCGGGGAACTGGCAATCAGCCCCAGCATTTT.

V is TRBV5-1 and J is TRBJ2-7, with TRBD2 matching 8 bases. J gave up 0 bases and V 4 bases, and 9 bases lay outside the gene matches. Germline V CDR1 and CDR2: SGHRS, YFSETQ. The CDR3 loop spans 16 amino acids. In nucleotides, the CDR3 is TGCGCCAGCAGCCCTTCCGGGACTAGGGTCTCCTACGAGCAGTACTTC. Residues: CASSPSGTRVSYEQYF.

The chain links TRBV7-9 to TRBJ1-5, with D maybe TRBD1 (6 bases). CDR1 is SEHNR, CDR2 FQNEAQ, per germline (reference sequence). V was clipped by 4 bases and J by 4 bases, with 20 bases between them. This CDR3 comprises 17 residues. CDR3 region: CASSSGVTRDTNQPQHF. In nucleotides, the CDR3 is TGTGCCAGCAGCTCAGGGGTCACCCGGGACACGAATCAGCCCCAGCATTTT.

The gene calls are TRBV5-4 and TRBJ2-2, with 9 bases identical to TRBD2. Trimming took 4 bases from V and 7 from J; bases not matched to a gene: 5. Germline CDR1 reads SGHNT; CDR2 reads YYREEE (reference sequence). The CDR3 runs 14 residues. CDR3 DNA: TGTGCCAGCAGCGCGGGACTAGCAATCGGGGAGCTGTTTTTT. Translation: CASSAGLAIGELFF.

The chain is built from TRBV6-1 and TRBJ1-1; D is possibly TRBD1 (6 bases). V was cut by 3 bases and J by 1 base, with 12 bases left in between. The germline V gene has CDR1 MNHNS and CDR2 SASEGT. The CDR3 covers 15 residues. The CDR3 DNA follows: TGTGCCAGCAGTGATTACAGGGAACAGAACACTGAAGCTTTCTTT. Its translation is CASSDYREQNTEAFF.

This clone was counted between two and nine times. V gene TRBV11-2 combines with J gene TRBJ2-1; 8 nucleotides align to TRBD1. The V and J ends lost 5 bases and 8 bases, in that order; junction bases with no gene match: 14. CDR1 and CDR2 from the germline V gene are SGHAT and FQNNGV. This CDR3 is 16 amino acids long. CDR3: CASSPPNFGQGYEQFF. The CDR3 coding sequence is TGTGCCAGCAGCCCCCCTAATTTCGGACAGGGCTATGAGCAGTTCTTC.

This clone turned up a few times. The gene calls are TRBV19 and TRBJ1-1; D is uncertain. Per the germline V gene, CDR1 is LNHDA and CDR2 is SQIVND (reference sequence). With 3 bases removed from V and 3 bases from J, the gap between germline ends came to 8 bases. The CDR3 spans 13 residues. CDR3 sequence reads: CASSIAGYTEAFF. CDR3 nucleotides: TGTGCCAGTAGTATTGCAGGATACACTGAAGCTTTCTTT. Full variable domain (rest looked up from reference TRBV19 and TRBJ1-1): DGGITQSPKYLFRKEGQNVTLSCEQNLNHDAMYWYRQDPGQGLRLIYYSQIVNDFQKGDIAEGYSVSREKKESFPLTVTSAQKNPTAFYLCASSIAGYTEAFFGQGTRLTVV.

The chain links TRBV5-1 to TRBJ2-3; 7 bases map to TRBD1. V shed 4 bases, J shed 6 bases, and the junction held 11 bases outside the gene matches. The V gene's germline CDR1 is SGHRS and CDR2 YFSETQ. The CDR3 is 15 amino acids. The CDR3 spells CASSRGGAKGDTQYF. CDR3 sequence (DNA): TGCGCCAGCAGCCGAGGGGGCGCTAAAGGGGATACGCAGTATTTT.

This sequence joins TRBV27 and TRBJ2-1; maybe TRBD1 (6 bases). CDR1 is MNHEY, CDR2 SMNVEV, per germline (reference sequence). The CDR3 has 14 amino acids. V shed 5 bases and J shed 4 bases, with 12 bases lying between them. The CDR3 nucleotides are TGTGCCAGCAGTCAAGGACAGTTTTACAATGAGCAGTTCTTC. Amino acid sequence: CASSQGQFYNEQFF.

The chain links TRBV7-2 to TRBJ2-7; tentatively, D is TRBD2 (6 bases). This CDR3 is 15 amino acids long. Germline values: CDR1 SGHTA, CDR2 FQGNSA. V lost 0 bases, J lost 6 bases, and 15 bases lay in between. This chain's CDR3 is CASSLATGVLGEQYF. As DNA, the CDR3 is TGTGCCAGCAGCTTAGCGACGGGGGTGCTTGGCGAGCAGTACTTC.

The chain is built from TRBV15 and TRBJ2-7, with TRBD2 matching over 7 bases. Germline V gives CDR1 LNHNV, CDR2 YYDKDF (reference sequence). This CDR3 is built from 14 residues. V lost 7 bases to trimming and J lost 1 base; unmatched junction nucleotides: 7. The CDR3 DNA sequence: TGTGCCACCAAGCCAGCGGGACGATCCTACGAGCAGTACTTC. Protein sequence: CATKPAGRSYEQYF.

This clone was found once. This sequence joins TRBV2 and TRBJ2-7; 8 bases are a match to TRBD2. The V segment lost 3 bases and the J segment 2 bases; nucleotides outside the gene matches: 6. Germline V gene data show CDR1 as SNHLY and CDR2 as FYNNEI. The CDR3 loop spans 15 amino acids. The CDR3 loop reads CASSDAAGGTYEQYF. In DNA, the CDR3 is TGTGCCAGCAGTGATGCGGCGGGAGGCACCTACGAGCAGTACTTC.

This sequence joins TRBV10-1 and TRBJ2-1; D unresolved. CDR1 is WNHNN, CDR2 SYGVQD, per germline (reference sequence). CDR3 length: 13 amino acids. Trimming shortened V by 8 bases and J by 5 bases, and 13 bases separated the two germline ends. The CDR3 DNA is TGCGCCAGCTCGGCTAGTTTGAACAATGAGCAGTTCTTC. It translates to CASSASLNNEQFF.

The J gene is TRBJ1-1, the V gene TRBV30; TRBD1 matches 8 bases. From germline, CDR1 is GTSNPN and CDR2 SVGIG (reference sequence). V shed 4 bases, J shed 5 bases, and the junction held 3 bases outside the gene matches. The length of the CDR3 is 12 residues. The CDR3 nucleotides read TGTGCCTGGACAGGGGGCTGGACTGAAGCTTTCTTT. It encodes CAWTGGWTEAFF.